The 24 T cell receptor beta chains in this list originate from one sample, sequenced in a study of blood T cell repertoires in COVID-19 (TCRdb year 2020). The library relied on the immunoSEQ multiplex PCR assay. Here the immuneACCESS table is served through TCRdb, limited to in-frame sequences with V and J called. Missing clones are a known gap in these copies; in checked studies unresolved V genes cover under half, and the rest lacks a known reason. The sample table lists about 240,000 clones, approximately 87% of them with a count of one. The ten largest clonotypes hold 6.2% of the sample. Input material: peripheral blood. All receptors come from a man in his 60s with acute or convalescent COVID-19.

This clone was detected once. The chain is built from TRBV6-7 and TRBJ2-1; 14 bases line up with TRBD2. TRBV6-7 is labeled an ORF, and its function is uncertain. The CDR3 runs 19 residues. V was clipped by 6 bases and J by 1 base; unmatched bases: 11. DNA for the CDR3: TGTGCCAGCAGAATCACGGGACTAGCGGGAGATCGGTCCTACAATGAGCAGTTCTTC. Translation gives CASRITGLAGDRSYNEQFF.

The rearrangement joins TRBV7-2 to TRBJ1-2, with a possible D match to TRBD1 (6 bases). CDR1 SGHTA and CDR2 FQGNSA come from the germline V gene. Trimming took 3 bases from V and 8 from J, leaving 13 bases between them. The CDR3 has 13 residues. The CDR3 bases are TGTGCCAGCAGCTTGCCCAGGGGAAGGGGCTACACCTTC. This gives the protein CASSLPRGRGYTF.

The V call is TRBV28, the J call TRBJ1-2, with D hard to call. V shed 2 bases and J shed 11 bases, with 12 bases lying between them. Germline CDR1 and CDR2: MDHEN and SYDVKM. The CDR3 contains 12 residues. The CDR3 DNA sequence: TGTGCCAGCAGTTTAAGGCAGTCGGGGTACACCTTC. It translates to CASSLRQSGYTF.

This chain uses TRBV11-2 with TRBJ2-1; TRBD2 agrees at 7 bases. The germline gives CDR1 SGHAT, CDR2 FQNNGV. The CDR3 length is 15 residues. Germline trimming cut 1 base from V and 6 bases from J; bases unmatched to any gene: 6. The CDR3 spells CASSLARGEGNEQFF. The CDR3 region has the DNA TGTGCCAGCAGCTTAGCTAGAGGGGAGGGCAATGAGCAGTTCTTC.

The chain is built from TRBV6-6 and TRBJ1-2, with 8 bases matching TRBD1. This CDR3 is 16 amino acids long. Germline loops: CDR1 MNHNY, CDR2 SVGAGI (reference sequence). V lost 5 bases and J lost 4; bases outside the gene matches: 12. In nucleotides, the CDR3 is TGTGCCAGCAGTAAAGAGGACAGGGTCTACACCTATGGCTACACCTTC. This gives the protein CASSKEDRVYTYGYTF.

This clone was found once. The CDR3 bases are TGTGCCAGCAGCTTAAGAACTAGCGGGAATCCTTCCTACGAGCAGTACTTC. Protein: CASSLRTSGNPSYEQYF. The chain combines TRBV7-2 with TRBJ2-7; 10 bases match TRBD2. Germline CDR1 and CDR2: SGHTA and FQGNSA. The CDR3 sequence is 17 residues long. After removal of 2 bases from V and 1 base from J, the junction contained 8 bases not matched to a gene. Variable domain in full (rest from reference TRBV7-2 and TRBJ2-7): GAGVSQSPSNKVTEKGKDVELRCDPISGHTALYWYRQSLGQGLEFLIYFQGNSAPDKSGLPSDRFSAERTGGSVSTLTIQRTQQEDSAVYLCASSLRTSGNPSYEQYFGPGTRLTVT.

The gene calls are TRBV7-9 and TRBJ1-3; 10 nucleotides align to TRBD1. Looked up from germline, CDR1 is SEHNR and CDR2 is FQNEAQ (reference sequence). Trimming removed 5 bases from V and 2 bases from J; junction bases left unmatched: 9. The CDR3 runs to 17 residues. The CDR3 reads CASSPRTGGIAGNTIYF. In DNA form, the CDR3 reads TGTGCCAGCAGCCCTAGGACAGGGGGTATTGCTGGAAACACCATATATTTT.

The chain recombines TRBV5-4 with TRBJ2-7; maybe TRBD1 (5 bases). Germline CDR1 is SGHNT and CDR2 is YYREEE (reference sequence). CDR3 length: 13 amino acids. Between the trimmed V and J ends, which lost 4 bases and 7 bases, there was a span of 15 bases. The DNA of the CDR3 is TGTGCCAGCAGCCCACAGGCCAACGGGGAGCAGTACTTC. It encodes CASSPQANGEQYF.

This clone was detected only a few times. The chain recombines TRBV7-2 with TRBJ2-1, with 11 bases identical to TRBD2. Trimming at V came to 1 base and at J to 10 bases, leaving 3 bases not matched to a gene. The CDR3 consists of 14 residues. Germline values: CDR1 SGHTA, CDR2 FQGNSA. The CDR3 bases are TGTGCCAGCAGCTTAGAGGCTAGCGGGAGGGAGCAGTTCTTC. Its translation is CASSLEASGREQFF.

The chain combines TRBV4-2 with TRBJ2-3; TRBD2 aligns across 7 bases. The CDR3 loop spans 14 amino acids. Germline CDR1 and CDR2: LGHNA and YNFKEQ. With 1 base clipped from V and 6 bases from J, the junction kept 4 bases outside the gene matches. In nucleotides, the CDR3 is TGTGCCAGCAGCCAAGGGGGGAGGGCCGATACGCAGTATTTT. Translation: CASSQGGRADTQYF.

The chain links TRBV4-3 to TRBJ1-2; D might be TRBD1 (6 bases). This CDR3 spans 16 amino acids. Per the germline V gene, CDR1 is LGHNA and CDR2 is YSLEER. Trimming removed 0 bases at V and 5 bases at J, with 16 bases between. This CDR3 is CASSQESMTGYYGYTF. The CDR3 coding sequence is TGCGCCAGCAGCCAAGAAAGCATGACAGGCTATTATGGCTACACCTTC.

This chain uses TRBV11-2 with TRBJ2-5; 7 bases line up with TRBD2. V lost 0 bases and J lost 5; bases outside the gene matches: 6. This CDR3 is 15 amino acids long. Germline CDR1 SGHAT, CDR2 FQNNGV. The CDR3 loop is CASSLDHGLEETQYF. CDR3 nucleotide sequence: TGTGCCAGCAGCTTAGATCATGGACTAGAGGAGACCCAGTACTTC.

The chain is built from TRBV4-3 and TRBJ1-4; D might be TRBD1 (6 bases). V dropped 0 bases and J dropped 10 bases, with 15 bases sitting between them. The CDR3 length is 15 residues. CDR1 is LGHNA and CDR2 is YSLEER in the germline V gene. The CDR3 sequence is CASSQEFTGRVKLFF. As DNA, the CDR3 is TGCGCCAGCAGCCAAGAATTCACAGGGAGAGTAAAACTGTTTTTT.

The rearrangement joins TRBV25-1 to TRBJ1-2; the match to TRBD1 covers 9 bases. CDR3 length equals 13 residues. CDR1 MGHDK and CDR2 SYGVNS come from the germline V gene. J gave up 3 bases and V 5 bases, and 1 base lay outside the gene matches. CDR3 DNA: TGTGCCAGCAGTACAGGGGGCGACTATGGCTACACCTTC. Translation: CASSTGGDYGYTF.

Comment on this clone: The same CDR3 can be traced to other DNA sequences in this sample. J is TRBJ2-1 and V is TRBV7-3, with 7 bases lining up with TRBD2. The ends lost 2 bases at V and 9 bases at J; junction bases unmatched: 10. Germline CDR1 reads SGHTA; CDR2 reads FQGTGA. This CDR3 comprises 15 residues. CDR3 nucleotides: TGTGCCAGCAGCTTACGACTAGCTGAGGGGACTGAGCAGTTCTTC. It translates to CASSLRLAEGTEQFF.

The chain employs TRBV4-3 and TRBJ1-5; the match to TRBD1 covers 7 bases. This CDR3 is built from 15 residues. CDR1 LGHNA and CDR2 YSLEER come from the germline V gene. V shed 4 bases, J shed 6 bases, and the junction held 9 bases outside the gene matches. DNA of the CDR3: TGCGCCAGCAGCCTGGACAGGACCGCAGGTCAGCCCCAGCATTTT. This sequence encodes CASSLDRTAGQPQHF.

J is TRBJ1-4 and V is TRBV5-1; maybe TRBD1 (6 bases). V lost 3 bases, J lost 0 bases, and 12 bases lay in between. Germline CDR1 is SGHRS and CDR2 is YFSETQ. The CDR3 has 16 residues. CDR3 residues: CASSWEGGPTNEKLFF. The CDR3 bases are TGCGCCAGCAGCTGGGAGGGGGGCCCAACTAATGAAAAACTGTTTTTT.

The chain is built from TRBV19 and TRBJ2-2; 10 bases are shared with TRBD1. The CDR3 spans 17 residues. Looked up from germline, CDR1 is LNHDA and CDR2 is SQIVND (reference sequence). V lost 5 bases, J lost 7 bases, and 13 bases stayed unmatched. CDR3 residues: CASSPGAQTGGFGELFF. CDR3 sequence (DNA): TGTGCCAGTAGTCCGGGGGCCCAGACAGGGGGCTTCGGGGAGCTGTTTTTT.

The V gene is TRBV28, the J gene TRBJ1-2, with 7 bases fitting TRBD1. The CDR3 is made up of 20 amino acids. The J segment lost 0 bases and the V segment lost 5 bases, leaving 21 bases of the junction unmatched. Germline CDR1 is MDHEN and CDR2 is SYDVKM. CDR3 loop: CASSPPGPPRQGLANYGYTF. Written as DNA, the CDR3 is TGTGCCAGCAGTCCCCCCGGGCCCCCAAGACAGGGCCTCGCTAACTATGGCTACACCTTC.

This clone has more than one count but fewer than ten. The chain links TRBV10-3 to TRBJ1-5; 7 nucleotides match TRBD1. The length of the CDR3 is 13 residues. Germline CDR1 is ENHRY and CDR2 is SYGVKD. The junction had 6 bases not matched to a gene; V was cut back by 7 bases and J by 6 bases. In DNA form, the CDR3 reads TGTGCCATCACCGACAGGGCCGGTCAGCCCCAGCATTTT. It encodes CAITDRAGQPQHF.

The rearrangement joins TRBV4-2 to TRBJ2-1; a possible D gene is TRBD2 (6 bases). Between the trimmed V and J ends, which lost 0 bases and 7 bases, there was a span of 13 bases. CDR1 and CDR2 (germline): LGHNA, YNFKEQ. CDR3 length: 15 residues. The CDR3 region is CASSQEGTGWNEQFF. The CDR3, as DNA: TGTGCCAGCAGCCAAGAGGGGACTGGGTGGAATGAGCAGTTCTTC.

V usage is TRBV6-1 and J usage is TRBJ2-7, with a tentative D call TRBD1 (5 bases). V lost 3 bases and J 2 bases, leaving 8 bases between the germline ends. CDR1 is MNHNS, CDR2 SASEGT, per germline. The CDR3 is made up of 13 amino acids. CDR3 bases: TGTGCCAGCAGTGACAGGGTTACCTACGAGCAGTACTTC. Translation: CASSDRVTYEQYF.

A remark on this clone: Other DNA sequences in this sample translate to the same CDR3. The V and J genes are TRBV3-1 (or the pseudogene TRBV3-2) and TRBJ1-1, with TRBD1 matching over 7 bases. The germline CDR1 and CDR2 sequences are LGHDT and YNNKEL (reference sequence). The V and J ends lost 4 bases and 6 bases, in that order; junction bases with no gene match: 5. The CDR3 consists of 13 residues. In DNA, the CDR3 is TGTGCCAGCAGCCCCAGGGGGGTTTCTGAAGCTTTCTTT. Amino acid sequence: CASSPRGVSEAFF.

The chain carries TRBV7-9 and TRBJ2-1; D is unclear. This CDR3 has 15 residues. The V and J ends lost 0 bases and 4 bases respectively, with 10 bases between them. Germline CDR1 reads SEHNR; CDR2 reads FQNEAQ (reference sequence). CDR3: CASSLALGFYNEQFF. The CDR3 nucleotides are TGTGCCAGCAGCTTAGCGTTGGGCTTTTACAATGAGCAGTTCTTC.